This TCR beta chain is from a study of regulatory T cells in long-lasting Graves disease. Details on this clonotype: Antigen specificity is unknown.

Germline V gene sequence: CDR1 MDHEN, CDR2 SYDVKM. The CDR3 runs 13 residues. V trimming: 5 bases; J trimming: 12 bases; junction bases outside the gene matches: 10. Time point denoted: persistent/refractory GD, antithyroid drugs over 5 years with positive TRAb. PBMC-extracted RNA yielded the TCR library. Findings and caveats of the study: Persistent disease showed a preference for TRBV28, TRBJ1-2 and TRBJ2-5. The study found persistent patients shared more public clonotypes (roughly 3,000) than new patients (approximately 870). TCR diversity was lower in persistent than newly diagnosed Graves' disease.

iRepertoire HTBI primers and Arm-PCR of CDR3 regions built TCR beta libraries. A single record per CDR3 protein comes from TCRdb applying MiXCR to the multiplex PCR reads. Here the sample spans under 450,000 distinct CDR3 sequences, roughly 24% being singletons. The J gene is TRBJ2-1, the V gene TRBV28; 7 nucleotides align to TRBD1. The clonotype comes from a woman between 40 and 55 years old with Graves disease. Sequenced material: peripheral blood mononuclear cells (PBMCs), taken when the disease was refractory, from a patient treated with antithyroid drugs. The CDR3 DNA reads TGTGCCAGCAGTCACCGACAGGGAATAGCGCAGTTCTTC. Translation: CASSHRQGIAQFF.